This T cell receptor beta chain appears in the sequencing data of a study of Ad26.COV2.S vaccination and SARS-CoV-2 variants. The V and J ends lost 8 bases and 3 bases respectively, with 17 bases between them. This CDR3 spans 14 amino acids. Germline lookup yields CDR1 SEHNR and CDR2 FQNEAQ (reference sequence). Treatment given: roughly 19 received Ad26.COV2.S at low or high dose, single or two shots; 5 received placebo; per-sample allocation not given. Samples came from day 63 after the first vaccine or placebo injection. An adult of 18-55 years in Boston served as donor. This clone was seen a handful of times. Some clones are missing from TCRdb's copy, which holds only in-frame ones; the method was immunoSEQ multiplex PCR. The table records 300,000 to 400,000 clones, 70% to 90% of them present only once.

The rearrangement links TRBV7-9 to TRBJ2-7; D is perhaps TRBD2 (6 bases). The material sequenced was peripheral blood, taken in a trial of Ad26.COV2.S vaccine versus placebo. The source of this sequence is a person between 18 and 60 years old who received the Ad26.COV2.S COVID-19 vaccine or a placebo. CDR3 sequence (DNA): TGTGCCAGCCGAACTGGCGGGGAAAACTACGAGCAGTACTTC. Translated: CASRTGGENYEQYF. Based on the CDR3 plus reference TRBV7-9 and TRBJ2-7, the full variable domain is DTGVSQNPRHKITKRGQNVTFRCDPISEHNRLYWYRQTLGQGPEFLTYFQNEAQLEKSRLLSDRFSAERPKGSFSTLEIQRTEQGDSAMYLCASRTGGENYEQYFGPGTRLTVT.